The 2 T cell receptor beta chains below were found in one sample sequenced in a study of blood T cell repertoires in COVID-19. Measured with immunoSEQ multiplex PCR; TCRdb has only the in-frame clones, and not every one. The table shows approximately 220,000 clones, with 65% to 90% occurring only once. Sequencing used PBMCs or T cells enriched from blood (not recorded which). The source is a woman in her twenties or thirties who had been exposed to COVID-19.

This chain connects TRBV3-1 (or the pseudogene TRBV3-2) to TRBJ1-5; maybe TRBD1 (6 bases). Germline loops: CDR1 LGHDT, CDR2 YNNKEL (reference sequence). The CDR3 has 13 amino acids. The ends were cut back, 4 bases at V and 3 bases at J, with 7 bases in the middle. CDR3 DNA sequence: TGTGCCAGCAGCCGGGGGCCCAATCAGCCCCAGCATTTT. Translation gives CASSRGPNQPQHF.

The chain is built from TRBV7-9 and TRBJ2-1; tentatively, D is TRBD2 (6 bases). The CDR3 is 15 residues long. Germline-derived CDR1 and CDR2 are SEHNR and FQNEAQ (reference sequence). V lost 2 bases, J lost 7 bases, and 15 bases lay in between. CDR3: CASSLFLGLLNEQFF. DNA for the CDR3: TGTGCCAGCAGCTTATTTTTGGGACTTCTAAATGAGCAGTTCTTC. Combining the CDR3 with reference TRBV7-9 and TRBJ2-1 gives the whole variable domain DTGVSQNPRHKITKRGQNVTFRCDPISEHNRLYWYRQTLGQGPEFLTYFQNEAQLEKSRLLSDRFSAERPKGSFSTLEIQRTEQGDSAMYLCASSLFLGLLNEQFFGPGTRLTVL.